These 9 T cell receptor beta chains were sequenced from one sample in a study of shared clonotypes between healthy human individuals. Naive CD8 cells, CD45RO-negative and positively selected for CCR7, excluded terminally differentiated effector memory CD45RA+ cells. Method: immunoSEQ multiplex PCR; TCRdb's copy keeps in-frame clones and lacks some. The sample comprises around 2,000,000 clones, less than 95% of which are singletons, and about 1.1% rests with the top ten. The specimen was naive CD8+ T cells sorted from blood. Source of these receptors: a man between 18 and 29 years old in good health.

The CDR3 protein is CASSFFSTDTQYF. In DNA, the CDR3 is TGTGCCAGCAGTTTCTTTAGCACAGATACGCAGTATTTT. The chain recombines TRBV27 with TRBJ2-3, with D uncertain. The germline V and J ends were trimmed by 3 bases and 0 bases, with 4 bases remaining between them. CDR3 size: 13 residues. Germline CDR1 MNHEY, CDR2 SMNVEV (reference sequence).

The gene calls are TRBV2 and TRBJ2-2; TRBD1 might be the D (6 bases). V lost 6 bases and J lost 6, with 20 bases in between. This CDR3 has 16 amino acids. Germline values: CDR1 SNHLY, CDR2 FYNNEI. CDR3 residues: CASRGTGTYISGELFF. The DNA for the CDR3 is TGTGCCAGCAGGGGTACAGGGACATATATCTCCGGGGAGCTGTTTTTT.

In its sample, this clone was seen once. V gene TRBV10-3 combines with J gene TRBJ1-1; 8 nucleotides align to TRBD1. J lost 4 bases, V lost 3 bases, and 10 bases had no gene match. This CDR3 comprises 16 residues. CDR1 is ENHRY and CDR2 is SYGVKD in the germline V gene. The CDR3 DNA follows: TGTGCCATCAGTGACTCCGGACAGGGTGTCTCCACTGAAGCTTTCTTT. This sequence encodes CAISDSGQGVSTEAFF.

J is TRBJ1-1 and V is TRBV4-1; D is ambiguous. The CDR3 spans 14 residues. CDR1 and CDR2 from the germline V gene are MGHRA and YSYEKL. V lost 0 bases and J 5 bases, leaving 10 bases between the germline ends. CDR3 protein: CASSQDSSGTEAFF. CDR3 nucleotides: TGCGCCAGCAGCCAAGATTCCTCAGGTACTGAAGCTTTCTTT.

As to this clone: A much more abundant neighbour one base away suggests this may be a read error. This chain connects TRBV10-2 to TRBJ1-2, with 12 bases lining up with TRBD1. Trimming at V came to 8 bases and at J to 4 bases, leaving 8 bases not matched to a gene. Germline V gives CDR1 WSHSY, CDR2 SAAADI. This CDR3 spans 15 amino acids. This CDR3 reads CASGRDRGQGYGYTF. CDR3 DNA: TGCGCCAGCGGCCGGGACAGGGGGCAGGGCTATGGCTACACCTTC.

The V call is TRBV27, the J call TRBJ2-3; 8 bases agree with TRBD2. This CDR3 has 16 residues. The ends lost 0 bases at V and 7 bases at J; junction bases unmatched: 9. In germline, CDR1 is MNHEY, CDR2 SMNVEV (reference sequence). CDR3 DNA: TGTGCCAGCAGTTTATCGCCCGGGACTAGGAAAAATACGCAGTATTTT. This sequence encodes CASSLSPGTRKNTQYF.

This chain joins TRBV9 and TRBJ2-1, with TRBD2 matching 15 bases. Germline assignment: CDR1 SGDLS and CDR2 YYNGEE. The CDR3 is made up of 20 amino acids. Trimming removed 3 bases from V and 0 bases from J; junction bases left unmatched: 10. CDR3 loop: CASSESGLAGGLSSYNEQFF. Here the CDR3 DNA reads TGTGCCAGCAGCGAATCGGGACTAGCGGGAGGATTGAGCTCCTACAATGAGCAGTTCTTC.

The CDR3 coding sequence is TGTGCCAGCAGTTCCGGACAGGGCCACGAGCAGTACTTC. It translates to CASSSGQGHEQYF. This chain links TRBV27 with TRBJ2-7, with 8 positions matching TRBD1. There are 13 residues in the CDR3. V dropped 4 bases and J dropped 5; count of bases not matched to a gene: 4. CDR1 is MNHEY, CDR2 SMNVEV, per germline (reference sequence).

The V gene is TRBV25-1, the J gene TRBJ2-7, with TRBD1 as a possible D gene (6 bases). The germline CDR1 and CDR2 sequences are MGHDK and SYGVNS. The CDR3 has 15 residues. Trimming took 0 bases from V and 4 from J, leaving 13 bases between them. CDR3: CASSEYRQGRYEQYF. CDR3 in DNA: TGTGCCAGCAGTGAATACCGGCAGGGGAGATACGAGCAGTACTTC.